This T cell receptor beta chain was identified in a study of T cells in Graves' hyperthyroidism and ophthalmopathy. The CDR3 is 15 amino acids. V lost 3 bases, J lost 5 bases, and 14 bases lay in between. Germline V CDR1 and CDR2: MNHNY, SVGAGI (reference sequence). Diagnoses were made from clinical symptoms, serum measures (thyroxine and TRAb), thyroid ultrasound and orbital computed tomography. Using RNA transcripts as the source, TCR beta CDR3 regions were amplified. The TCR CDR3 was amplified in a first-round RT-PCR using the HTBI primer set. TCRdb re-analysed the multiplex PCR reads in MiXCR, keeping a single row per CDR3 protein. The sample shows approximately 510,000 distinct CDR3 sequences, 46% of them seen only once.

The TCR originated in an adult woman with Graves' disease, either hyperthyroidism or ophthalmopathy (not recorded which). The chain uses TRBV6-6 and TRBJ1-5; maybe TRBD1 (5 bases). The source material was peripheral blood or thyroid tissue (not recorded which). CDR3: CASSYLVGGYQPQHF. The DNA of the CDR3 is TGTGCCAGCAGTTATCTCGTGGGGGGATATCAGCCCCAGCATTTT.